These 19 T cell receptor beta chains share one sample of origin, sequenced in a study of radiotherapy plus CTLA-4 blockade in lung cancer. Here immunoSEQ multiplex PCR was the method, and the copy in TCRdb shows in-frame clones only, minus some. This table holds 40,000 or so clones, 63% found once. The sample consisted of peripheral blood, taken from a patient treated with radiotherapy plus ipilimumab. The receptor source for this set is a human donor with non-small cell lung cancer who had a partial response to radiotherapy plus ipilimumab.

This clone was found a few times. The chain is built from TRBV15 and TRBJ2-5, with a tentative D call TRBD2 (6 bases). V lost 0 bases, J lost 5 bases, and 10 bases lay in between. This CDR3 spans 14 amino acids. CDR1 is LNHNV, CDR2 YYDKDF, per germline (reference sequence). The CDR3 DNA is TGTGCCACCAGCAGAGAGTTGGGGGGTGAGACCCAGTACTTC. It encodes CATSRELGGETQYF.

Only a few counts were recorded for this clone. CDR3 nucleotides: TGTGCCAGCAGCGTTCGAGCGGGGCGGGCTCCCGGGGAGCTGTTTTTT. Protein: CASSVRAGRAPGELFF. The J gene is TRBJ2-2, the V gene TRBV9, with 7 bases aligning to TRBD2. CDR3 length equals 16 residues. V was pared by 2 bases and J by 6 bases, with 10 bases of the junction left unmatched. Looked up from germline, CDR1 is SGDLS and CDR2 is YYNGEE.

In this sample, this clone turned up many times. CDR3 region: CASSLTGGRPQHF. The CDR3 coding sequence is TGTGCCAGCAGCCTTACAGGGGGACGGCCCCAGCATTTT. The chain has TRBV9 and TRBJ1-5; TRBD1 matches 8 bases. CDR3 length: 13 amino acids. Germline V gives CDR1 SGDLS, CDR2 YYNGEE. The V and J ends lost 4 bases and 9 bases, in that order; junction bases with no gene match: 6.

The CDR3 DNA reads as TGTGCCAGCAGCTCGGGACTAGCGGGAGCTGAGACCCAGTACTTC. It is translated as CASSSGLAGAETQYF. V is TRBV7-3 and J is TRBJ2-5, with 14 bases aligning to TRBD2. The ends lost 4 bases at V and 5 bases at J; junction bases unmatched: 3. Germline CDR1 reads SGHTA; CDR2 reads FQGTGA. This CDR3 contains 15 residues.

This clone was picked up one time. The chain is built from TRBV5-6 and TRBJ1-1; D is possibly TRBD1 (5 bases). The CDR3 is 15 residues long. Germline CDR1 reads SGHDT; CDR2 reads YYEEEE. The V and J ends lost 3 bases and 0 bases respectively, with 12 bases between them. CDR3 DNA sequence: TGTGCCAGCAGCTCGTGGGGCAGTTTGAACACTGAAGCTTTCTTT. It yields the protein CASSSWGSLNTEAFF. Supplemented by reference TRBV5-6 and TRBJ1-1, the full variable domain reads DAGVTQSPTHLIKTRGQQVTLRCSPKSGHDTVSWYQQALGQGPQFIFQYYEEEERQRGNFPDRFSGHQFPNYSSELNVNALLLGDSALYLCASSSWGSLNTEAFFGQGTRLTVV.

The chain links TRBV9 to TRBJ2-3; D unresolved. Trimming pared 4 bases from V and 5 bases from J, leaving 11 bases between. Germline lookup yields CDR1 SGDLS and CDR2 YYNGEE. The CDR3 length is 13 residues. This CDR3 is CASSQDRLDTQYF. The CDR3 coding sequence is TGTGCCAGCAGCCAGGATCGTCTAGATACGCAGTATTTT.

This clone was detected a few times. The rearrangement links TRBV4-3 to TRBJ2-7, with D possibly matching TRBD1 (5 bases). The CDR3 length is 13 residues. Looked up from germline, CDR1 is LGHNA and CDR2 is YSLEER. The V and J ends lost 2 bases and 6 bases respectively, with 11 bases between them. The CDR3 region is CASSQSRGFEQYF. The CDR3 region has the DNA TGCGCCAGCAGCCAATCTAGGGGTTTCGAGCAGTACTTC.

The V gene is TRBV19, the J gene TRBJ2-6; 8 nucleotides line up with TRBD1. Germline assignment: CDR1 LNHDA and CDR2 SQIVND (reference sequence). The CDR3 is 17 amino acids. V lost 10 bases, J lost 0 bases, and 11 bases stayed unmatched. This CDR3 is CATNDRGKSSGANVLTF. The CDR3 coding sequence is TGTGCCACCAATGACAGGGGCAAGAGCTCTGGGGCCAACGTCCTGACTTTC.

V usage is TRBV30 and J usage is TRBJ2-3, with D unclear. Trimming stripped 4 bases from V and 4 bases from J, with 12 bases between. This CDR3 contains 13 residues. Germline V lookup: CDR1 GTSNPN, CDR2 SVGIG (reference sequence). Here the CDR3 reads CAWTKFKPDTQYF. In nucleotides, the CDR3 is TGTGCCTGGACCAAATTCAAGCCAGATACGCAGTATTTT.

CDR3 DNA: TGCGCCAGCAGTCCTGACAGGGGGACCGCCGAGCAGTACTTC. This translates into CASSPDRGTAEQYF. The chain carries TRBV10-1 and TRBJ2-7, with 9 positions matching TRBD1. This CDR3 has 14 residues. The junction had 8 bases not matched to a gene; V was cut back by 5 bases and J by 6 bases. Germline lookup yields CDR1 WNHNN and CDR2 SYGVQD (reference sequence).

The gene calls are TRBV6-6 and TRBJ1-5; TRBD1 might be the D (5 bases). Germline values: CDR1 MNHNY, CDR2 SVGAGI (reference sequence). The germline V and J ends were trimmed by 2 bases and 4 bases, with 15 bases remaining between them. The CDR3 totals 16 residues. The CDR3 sequence: CASSYLGGVGNQPQHF. In DNA, the CDR3 is TGTGCCAGCAGTTACCTAGGAGGGGTAGGAAATCAGCCCCAGCATTTT.

The rearrangement links TRBV28 to TRBJ2-4, with D perhaps matching TRBD2 (5 bases). Trimming shortened V by 0 bases and J by 7 bases, and 13 bases separated the two germline ends. The CDR3 runs 15 residues. The germline CDR1 and CDR2 sequences are MDHEN and SYDVKM. The CDR3 protein is CASSLWRRLNNIQYF. CDR3 DNA: TGTGCCAGCAGTTTATGGAGGAGACTAAATAACATTCAGTACTTC. The full variable domain, rest sourced from reference TRBV28 and TRBJ2-4, is DVKVTQSSRYLVKRTGEKVFLECVQDMDHENMFWYRQDPGLGLRLIYFSYDVKMKEKGDIPEGYSVSREKKERFSLILESASTNQTSMYLCASSLWRRLNNIQYFGAGTRLSVL.

Only a few counts were recorded for this clone. V is TRBV19 and J is TRBJ1-2; 10 bases map to TRBD1. This CDR3 spans 14 amino acids. Per germline, CDR1 LNHDA and CDR2 SQIVND (reference sequence). Unmatched junction bases numbered 3, after V lost 4 bases and J lost 4 bases. In DNA form, the CDR3 reads TGTGCCAGTAGTACCCGGGACAGGGGCTATGGCTACACCTTC. Translating gives CASSTRDRGYGYTF.

The chain carries TRBV4-1 and TRBJ1-2; 11 positions match TRBD1. CDR1 is MGHRA, CDR2 YSYEKL, per germline. This CDR3 has 13 residues. V lost 1 base, J lost 8 bases, and 0 bases stayed unmatched. For the CDR3, the DNA is TGCGCCAGCAGCCAAGGGGACAGGGGGGGCTACACCTTC. Translation gives CASSQGDRGGYTF.

The J gene is TRBJ2-3, the V gene TRBV29-1, with a possible D match to TRBD2 (5 bases). The CDR3 extends over 13 amino acids. CDR1 is SQVTM, CDR2 ANQGSEA, per germline. V lost 3 bases to trimming and J lost 6 bases, with 13 bases between them. The CDR3 reads CSVDPGISDTQYF. CDR3 DNA sequence: TGCAGCGTTGACCCCGGGATTAGTGATACGCAGTATTTT.

This rearrangement joins TRBV27 to TRBJ2-1, with 9 nucleotides matching TRBD2. The CDR3 totals 14 residues. V was clipped by 3 bases and J by 6 bases; unmatched bases: 3. Germline V gene sequence: CDR1 MNHEY, CDR2 SMNVEV (reference sequence). Written as DNA, the CDR3 is TGTGCCAGCAGTTTGGCGGGAGGGCCCAATGAGCAGTTCTTC. This sequence encodes CASSLAGGPNEQFF.

The chain employs TRBV6-5 and TRBJ2-3; D is undetermined. V dropped 8 bases and J dropped 1 base, with 16 bases sitting between them. Germline CDR1 reads MNHEY; CDR2 reads SVGAGI. The CDR3 runs 15 residues. The CDR3 nucleotides read TGTGCCAGCGACGAGCGCGGTCGGGGCACAGATACGCAGTATTTT. Translating gives CASDERGRGTDTQYF.

Worth noting for this clone: One base away lies a much larger clone, so this may be a sequencing read error. Because the CDR3 is missing its conserved closing phenylalanine or tryptophan, this is likely a read error. The CDR3 nucleotides read TGTGCCTGGACACTAGATAGCAATCAGCCCCAGCATCTT. The encoded protein is CAWTLDSNQPQHL. V is TRBV30 and J is TRBJ1-5; D unresolved. The CDR3 extends over 13 amino acids. The V gene lost 4 bases and the J gene lost 0 bases, with 7 bases spanning the gap. Germline values: CDR1 GTSNPN, CDR2 SVGIG (reference sequence).

The chain couples TRBV6-1 to TRBJ1-1, with D unresolved. The CDR3 is made up of 12 amino acids. V shed 5 bases and J shed 2 bases, with 6 bases lying between them. The germline V gene encodes CDR1 MNHNS and CDR2 SASEGT. CDR3 sequence: CASSFLNTEAFF. The DNA of the CDR3 is TGTGCCAGCAGTTTTCTAAACACTGAAGCTTTCTTT.